This T cell receptor beta chain emerged from a study of shared clonotypes between healthy human individuals. Across the whole study: Donors, aged 18 to 49, were a couple of women and three men.

This CDR3 has 15 residues. V lost 3 bases and J lost 0, with 11 bases in between. Germline values: CDR1 KGHSH, CDR2 LQKENI. This clone was seen just once. As yet, its antigen is unknown. General study results and limits: Even with large depth, rarefaction showed that sorted-subset sequencing was incomplete.

Using immunoSEQ multiplex PCR, the repertoire was profiled, and TCRdb retains in-frame clones only, with some absent. The repertoire includes some 1,600,000 clones, 95% to 99% of them detected once, and roughly 0.45% sits in the top ten. The chain is built from TRBV18 and TRBJ1-1; D ambiguous. The sequenced sample consisted of naive CD4+ T cells sorted from blood. This sample's subset: CD45RA+ positively selected. The sequence came from a man aged 30-40 years in good health. This CDR3 reads CASSPRGYMNTEAFF. Written as DNA, the CDR3 is TGTGCCAGCTCACCGAGAGGGTACATGAACACTGAAGCTTTCTTT. The whole variable domain, remainder taken from reference TRBV18 and TRBJ1-1, is NAGVMQNPRHLVRRRGQEARLRCSPMKGHSHVYWYRQLPEEGLKFMVYLQKENIIDESGMPKERFSAEFPKEGPSILRIQQVVRGDSAAYFCASSPRGYMNTEAFFGQGTRLTVV.